The 23 T cell receptor beta chains presented below share a single source sample, sequenced in a study of shared clonotypes between healthy human individuals (dated by TCRdb to 2018 to 2021). Library preparation was by the immunoSEQ multiplex PCR assay. TCRdb limited this immuneACCESS table to in-frame rearrangements with V and J called. A share of clones is missing; checked studies link under half to unresolved V genes, and the rest is unexplained. Across this sample there are 2 million to 3 million clones, with around nine tenths seen only once. Of the sample, roughly 0.13% falls within the top ten clones. Sequenced material: naive CD4+ T cells sorted from blood. The cell subset or site tag for this specimen amounts to: CD45RA+ positively selected. These receptors came from a man younger than 30 in good health.

This chain joins TRBV6-5 and TRBJ2-7; maybe TRBD1 (6 bases). This CDR3 spans 16 amino acids. Germline values: CDR1 MNHEY, CDR2 SVGAGI. The V gene lost 0 bases and the J gene lost 4 bases, with 16 bases spanning the gap. DNA of the CDR3: TGTGCCAGCAGTTACTCGGCGCTCAGGGGTTCGTACGAGCAGTACTTC. Translation: CASSYSALRGSYEQYF.

The chain carries TRBV6-1 and TRBJ2-3, with D perhaps TRBD2 (8 bases). This CDR3 is 14 amino acids long. The V end was cut by 8 bases, the J end by 4 bases, with 16 bases between. Germline V gene lookup returns CDR1 MNHNS and CDR2 SASEGT. The CDR3: CASSPGGGADTQYF. For the CDR3, the DNA is TGTGCCAGCTCCCCGGGAGGGGGCGCAGATACGCAGTATTTT.

V usage is TRBV4-3 and J usage is TRBJ2-5; a possible D gene is TRBD1 (5 bases). The CDR3 totals 13 residues. CDR1 LGHNA and CDR2 YSLEER come from the germline V gene. V lost 0 bases to trimming and J lost 4 bases, with 6 bases between them. CDR3 nucleotides: TGCGCCAGCAGCCAAGATCAGGGAGAGACCCAGTACTTC. It translates to CASSQDQGETQYF.

This chain uses TRBV19 with TRBJ1-1; unclear D gene. There are 13 residues in the CDR3. Germline assignment: CDR1 LNHDA and CDR2 SQIVND (reference sequence). Deletions cut 8 bases from V and 0 bases from J, with 10 bases between. Here the CDR3 DNA reads TGTGCCAGTCGGACCATCTTGAACACTGAAGCTTTCTTT. Protein sequence: CASRTILNTEAFF.

The chain joins TRBV18 to TRBJ2-5, with D possibly being TRBD1 or TRBD2 (5 bases each). The CDR3 runs 14 residues. Germline V gene data show CDR1 as KGHSH and CDR2 as LQKENI. V dropped 5 bases and J dropped 8 bases, with 18 bases sitting between them. In DNA form, the CDR3 reads TGTGCCAGCTCAGATCCCGGGGCCGAAAATACCCAGTACTTC. It encodes CASSDPGAENTQYF.

The chain combines TRBV6-6 with TRBJ2-7, with 10 bases aligning to TRBD2. The CDR3 loop spans 13 amino acids. The germline gives CDR1 MNHNY, CDR2 SVGAGI (reference sequence). The V segment lost 6 bases and the J segment 4 bases; nucleotides outside the gene matches: 3. CDR3 sequence (DNA): TGTGCCAGCAGAACGGGACTAGCGTACGAGCAGTACTTC. Amino acids: CASRTGLAYEQYF.

The chain couples TRBV10-3 to TRBJ1-1, with TRBD1 identical over 10 bases. The germline V gene has CDR1 ENHRY and CDR2 SYGVKD. The trim removed 8 bases at V and 4 bases at J, leaving 4 bases unmatched. The CDR3 contains 13 residues. This chain's CDR3 is CAIRTGGVTEAFF. CDR3 bases: TGTGCCATCCGGACAGGGGGGGTCACTGAAGCTTTCTTT.

V and J are TRBV11-2 and TRBJ1-1, with a possible D match to TRBD1 (5 bases). CDR1 and CDR2 from the germline V gene are SGHAT and FQNNGV. The V gene lost 7 bases and the J gene lost 1 base, with 7 bases spanning the gap. The CDR3 is 12 residues long. CDR3 loop: CASTDRNTEAFF. The CDR3 region has the DNA TGTGCCAGCACAGACAGGAACACTGAAGCTTTCTTT.

The V and J genes are TRBV19 and TRBJ2-1; the D is unclear. Germline CDR1 LNHDA, CDR2 SQIVND (reference sequence). The CDR3 extends over 17 amino acids. Trimming stripped 2 bases from V and 3 bases from J, with 17 bases between. The CDR3 DNA is TGTGCCAGTAGTATATATCGGCAAATTAAATGCTACAATGAGCAGTTCTTC. Protein product: CASSIYRQIKCYNEQFF. Together with reference TRBV19 and TRBJ2-1, the CDR3 gives the full variable domain: DGGITQSPKYLFRKEGQNVTLSCEQNLNHDAMYWYRQDPGQGLRLIYYSQIVNDFQKGDIAEGYSVSREKKESFPLTVTSAQKNPTAFYLCASSIYRQIKCYNEQFFGPGTRLTVL.

Comments on this clone: The same CDR3 arises from other DNA sequences in this sample as well. The rearrangement uses TRBV5-1 and TRBJ2-4, with 7 bases lining up with TRBD1. V lost 0 bases and J lost 2; bases outside the gene matches: 2. The CDR3 is made up of 15 amino acids. The V gene's germline CDR1 is SGHRS and CDR2 YFSETQ. The CDR3 sequence: CASSLEQGTKNIQYF. The DNA for the CDR3 is TGCGCCAGCAGCTTGGAACAGGGGACCAAAAACATTCAGTACTTC.

The V and J genes are TRBV6-1 and TRBJ1-2, with TRBD1 as a possible D gene (5 bases). Trimming cost V 3 bases and J 2 bases, with 10 bases left between them. The CDR3 is 14 amino acids. Per the germline V gene, CDR1 is MNHNS and CDR2 is SASEGT. The chain's CDR3 is CASSEGWGNYGYTF. The CDR3 DNA follows: TGTGCCAGCAGTGAGGGGTGGGGGAACTATGGCTACACCTTC.

Details on this clone: Other nucleotide sequences from this sample produce the same CDR3. The rearrangement links TRBV7-2 to TRBJ1-5, with D perhaps matching TRBD1 (6 bases). Germline CDR1 and CDR2: SGHTA and FQGNSA. The CDR3 covers 14 residues. V was trimmed by 1 base and J by 4 bases, leaving 8 bases between them. The CDR3 sequence: CASSLEGGNQPQHF. The CDR3 DNA reads as TGTGCCAGCAGCTTAGAAGGGGGAAATCAGCCCCAGCATTTT.

This clone has more than one count but fewer than ten. The rearrangement links TRBV30 to TRBJ1-1; TRBD1 might be the D (5 bases). There are 12 residues in the CDR3. The germline gives CDR1 GTSNPN, CDR2 SVGIG (reference sequence). V was cut by 4 bases and J by 4 bases, with 10 bases left in between. The CDR3, as DNA: TGTGCCTGGAAGTATCAGGGCACTGAAGCTTTCTTT. Residues: CAWKYQGTEAFF.

A single count supports this clone. This chain connects TRBV2 to TRBJ1-5; D perhaps matches TRBD1 (5 bases). V was pared by 6 bases and J by 5 bases, with 11 bases between. The germline V gene encodes CDR1 SNHLY and CDR2 FYNNEI. CDR3 length: 13 residues. CDR3 nucleotide sequence: TGTGCCAGCAGCCAAGACAGAGATCAGCCCCAGCATTTT. It is translated as CASSQDRDQPQHF.

The J gene is TRBJ2-3, the V gene TRBV27, with TRBD2 matching over 9 bases. The germline CDR1 and CDR2 sequences are MNHEY and SMNVEV (reference sequence). The CDR3 is made up of 18 amino acids. The trim removed 3 bases at V and 0 bases at J, leaving 10 bases unmatched. The CDR3 DNA reads TGTGCCAGCAGTTTGGGTGTTGGCGGGAGGGAAAGCACAGATACGCAGTATTTT. Translating gives CASSLGVGGRESTDTQYF.

The V and J genes are TRBV29-1 and TRBJ2-7; possibly TRBD2 for D (6 bases). The CDR3 has 13 residues. Germline CDR1 SQVTM, CDR2 ANQGSEA. The ends were cut back, 3 bases at V and 4 bases at J, with 13 bases in the middle. CDR3: CSVEGGNRYEQYF. The CDR3 DNA reads as TGCAGCGTTGAGGGGGGTAATCGGTACGAGCAGTACTTC.

This chain uses TRBV28 with TRBJ2-7; TRBD2 is a possible D gene (6 bases). V dropped 3 bases and J dropped 3 bases, with 21 bases sitting between them. The CDR3 covers 17 residues. The germline gives CDR1 MDHEN, CDR2 SYDVKM. The CDR3 DNA follows: TGTGCCAGCAGTTTCGACCCTCAGGGACTCACACTCTACGAGCAGTACTTC. Protein sequence: CASSFDPQGLTLYEQYF.

Worth noting for this clone: Other DNA sequences within the sample encode an identical CDR3. The J gene is TRBJ1-5, the V gene TRBV6-6; D gene unclear. V dropped 2 bases and J dropped 1 base, with 6 bases sitting between them. The length of the CDR3 is 14 residues. Looked up from germline, CDR1 is MNHNY and CDR2 is SVGAGI (reference sequence). CDR3 amino acids: CASSYSGSNQPQHF. In DNA, the CDR3 is TGTGCCAGCAGTTACAGTGGGAGCAATCAGCCCCAGCATTTT.

The genes are TRBV28 and TRBJ1-1; 7 bases are a match to TRBD1. V was pared by 5 bases and J by 6 bases, with 9 bases of the junction left unmatched. The CDR3 consists of 14 residues. In germline, CDR1 is MDHEN, CDR2 SYDVKM. The CDR3 bases are TGTGCCAGCAGTCACAGGGGTGGGATCCCTGAAGCTTTCTTT. Translated: CASSHRGGIPEAFF.

This chain uses TRBV6-5 with TRBJ1-2; unclear D gene. Germline CDR1 is MNHEY and CDR2 is SVGAGI. Trimming took off 2 bases at V and 3 bases at J, with 7 bases between the two ends. The CDR3 runs 13 residues. CDR3 protein: CASSYGAYYGYTF. The DNA for the CDR3 is TGTGCCAGCAGTTACGGTGCCTACTATGGCTACACCTTC.

This chain joins TRBV18 and TRBJ1-2; D is possibly TRBD1 (5 bases). V dropped 6 bases and J dropped 0 bases, with 14 bases sitting between them. Germline V gives CDR1 KGHSH, CDR2 LQKENI. CDR3 length: 15 amino acids. The chain's CDR3 is CASSSQGDTNYGYTF. For the CDR3, the DNA is TGTGCCAGCTCTTCTCAGGGTGACACTAACTATGGCTACACCTTC.

V gene TRBV2 combines with J gene TRBJ1-5; maybe TRBD1 (5 bases). Germline V lookup: CDR1 SNHLY, CDR2 FYNNEI. V lost 10 bases and J lost 6, with 13 bases in between. The CDR3 covers 12 residues. The CDR3 is CATQGLSQPQHF. The CDR3 coding sequence is TGTGCCACCCAGGGTTTGAGTCAGCCCCAGCATTTT.

The chain employs TRBV7-9 and TRBJ2-7, with a weak D call TRBD2 (5 bases). The V gene's germline CDR1 is SEHNR and CDR2 FQNEAQ (reference sequence). The CDR3 length is 12 residues. With 6 bases removed from V and 6 bases from J, the gap between germline ends came to 12 bases. The CDR3 bases are TGTGCCAGCAGTCGTAAAACTAGCGAGCAGTACTTC. It encodes CASSRKTSEQYF.